This T cell receptor beta chain appears in the sequencing data of a study of OX40 agonist ivuxolimab in advanced cancers. For the study in its entirety: Ivuxolimab was a fully human IgG2 agonistic monoclonal antibody targeting the costimulatory receptor OX40 (CD134). Peripheral TCRbeta sequencing aimed to test whether ivuxolimab altered TCR sequence diversity and caused clonal T-cell expansion. Prior anti-PD-1, anti-PD-L1 or anti-CTLA-4 therapy was permitted, and checkpoint inhibitors had been received by 30% to 40% of dose-escalation patients. Intravenous ivuxolimab was administered to patients every 2 weeks at six dose levels: 0.01, 0.1, 0.3, 1.5, 3 and 10 mg/kg. The monotherapy dose-escalation portion (N ≈ 57 patients) of the phase I ivuxolimab trial is reported in the paper. Partial responses occurred in three dose-escalation patients, of whom one had hepatocellular carcinoma and two had cutaneous melanoma. Of the roughly 51 dose-escalation patients, hepatocellular carcinoma was present in about 20, melanoma in around 15, renal cell carcinoma in 9 and head and neck cancer in 9. In the dose-escalation cohort, 82.7% of patients were male, and the mean age was around 65 years with a range of roughly 20 to 80.

General study outcomes and caveats: Low levels of normalized T-cell clonal expansion were also seen in some patients who did not respond. Which antigens the clonally expanded peripheral T cells were specific for was not determined. After ivuxolimab, expanded clones were on average more numerous among CD8+ T cells than among CD4+ T cells. At doses from 0.1 to 3.0 mg/kg, clonal expansion was seen in both CD4+ and CD8+ blood T cells between baseline and week 6. In the 0.1-3.0 mg/kg groups, partial responders were among the patients with the lowest normalized peripheral clonal expansion, particularly in CD8+ T cells.

This clone showed up just a few times. Its antigen is still unknown. Per-base quality was not reported, and no clone a single base away is much larger than it. Genomic DNA was isolated from the sorted cells so that the TCRbeta CDR3 region could be sequenced. The immunoSEQ Assay was used to sequence the TCRbeta CDR3 regions. TCRdb obtained this table from immuneACCESS and retained in-frame rearrangements with V and J assigned. These tables miss some clones; where compared with another copy, unresolved V genes account for less than half of the shortfall, and the remainder is unexplained. The sample table contains 90,000 to 120,000 clones; only one count was recorded for around nine tenths of them. The ten largest clones add up to approximately 0.3% of the sample. Patients with autoimmune disease history or receiving systemic immunosuppression were excluded from the trial. Peripheral blood for TCR sequencing was collected from all dose cohorts at baseline, on cycle 4 day 1, and on cycle 7 day 1. Samples came from an open-label, multicenter, first-in-human phase I dose-escalation trial of ivuxolimab. Adults with locally advanced or metastatic melanoma, renal cell carcinoma, hepatocellular carcinoma or head and neck squamous cell carcinoma were enrolled in the trial. Before TCR sequencing, CD4+ and CD8+ T cells were separately sorted from peripheral blood.

The CDR3 runs 17 amino acids, cysteine and phenylalanine included. The only DNA kept is the CDR3, 51 bases in frame from the first base. The germline V gene specifies SGHRS as CDR1 and YFSETQ as CDR2. Deletion took 0 bases off V and 0 bases off J, with a span of 14 bases between the germline ends. This chain joins TRBV5-1 to TRBJ2-3; confidence is insufficient to name the D gene. The sample here was CD4+ or CD8+ T cells sorted from blood, taken in a trial of the OX40 agonist ivuxolimab. This TCR came from an adult with an advanced solid tumor such as melanoma, head and neck, liver or kidney cancer. At the DNA level, the sequence is TGCGCCAGCAGCTTGGGCCTTATTGGATCTAGCACAGATACGCAGTATTTT. It translates to CASSLGLIGSSTDTQYF.